Below, 25 T cell receptor beta chains from the same sample are listed, as sequenced in a study of cytomegalovirus exposure and HLA in healthy donors. The PCR ran on 60 Vbeta and 13 Jbeta primers. Profiling relied on immunoSEQ multiplex PCR, and the TCRdb table lists in-frame clones only, not all of them. This table holds roughly 88,000 clones. The sample was PBMCs. These receptors were obtained from a man aged 45-65 years in good health and CMV-seropositive.

This rearrangement joins TRBV7-8 to TRBJ1-4; D not certain. Between the trimmed V and J ends, which lost 5 bases and 4 bases, there was a span of 11 bases. The germline CDR1 and CDR2 sequences are SGHVS and FQNEAQ. The CDR3 is made up of 14 amino acids. As DNA, the CDR3 is TGTGCCAGCAGCACCAGAACAAATAATGAAAAACTGTTTTTT. Translated: CASSTRTNNEKLFF. Combining the CDR3 with reference TRBV7-8 and TRBJ1-4 gives the whole variable domain GAGVSQSPRYKVAKRGQDVALRCDPISGHVSLFWYQQALGQGPEFLTYFQNEAQLDKSGLPSDRFFAERPEGSVSTLKIQRTQQEDSAVYLCASSTRTNNEKLFFGSGTQLSVL.

The rearrangement links TRBV5-4 to TRBJ2-7; TRBD1 aligns across 8 bases. Germline CDR1 SGHNT, CDR2 YYREEE (reference sequence). The V gene end was trimmed by 3 bases and the J gene end by 3 bases; junction bases not matched to a gene: 5. The CDR3 sequence is 14 residues long. The CDR3 sequence is CASSSWGQVYEQYV. CDR3 sequence (DNA): TGTGCCAGCAGCTCCTGGGGACAGGTCTACGAGCAGTACGTC.

This sequence joins TRBV2 and TRBJ2-5; 8 positions agree with TRBD2. The last part of the DNA fits TRBJ2-7 better; the J call may be wrong. This CDR3 is built from 14 residues. Germline assignment: CDR1 SNHLY and CDR2 FYNNEI. The CDR3 coding sequence is TGTGCCAGCAGTGCGGGACGGGAGGGATACGAGCAGTACTTC. It is translated as CASSAGREGYEQYF.

The chain couples TRBV30 to TRBJ2-5; D uncertain. V dropped 0 bases and J dropped 5 bases, with 13 bases sitting between them. This CDR3 has 14 amino acids. Germline values: CDR1 GTSNPN, CDR2 SVGIG (reference sequence). In nucleotides, the CDR3 is TGTGCCTGGAGTGTATCCGGCGTGGAGGAGACCCAGTACTTC. It codes for CAWSVSGVEETQYF.

This sequence joins TRBV6-6 and TRBJ2-7, with D tentatively TRBD1 (5 bases). This CDR3 region has 14 residues. The V gene's germline CDR1 is MNHNY and CDR2 SVGAGI (reference sequence). The germline V and J ends were trimmed by 6 bases and 0 bases, with 12 bases remaining between them. This chain's CDR3 is CASRGAGRSYEQYV. The DNA for the CDR3 is TGTGCCAGCAGAGGGGCAGGCCGCTCCTACGAGCAGTACGTC.

This chain links TRBV19 with TRBJ2-6; a possible D gene is TRBD2 (5 bases). The CDR3 totals 13 residues. Germline V gives CDR1 LNHDA, CDR2 SQIVND (reference sequence). CDR3 loop: CATTGNGANVLTF. CDR3 coding DNA: TGTGCGACGACCGGGAACGGGGCCAACGTCCTGACTTTC.

The rearrangement links TRBV6-1 to TRBJ2-1; 8 bases are shared with TRBD2. Germline CDR1 MNHNS, CDR2 SASEGT. The CDR3 length is 15 residues. V was pared by 9 bases and J by 5 bases, with 12 bases of the junction left unmatched. Here the CDR3 reads CASGLAGVGDNEQFF. The CDR3 region has the DNA TGTGCCAGTGGACTAGCTGGGGTTGGTGACAATGAGCAGTTCTTC.

The chain joins TRBV11-2 to TRBJ2-6, with D perhaps matching TRBD2 (5 bases). Germline values: CDR1 SGHAT, CDR2 FQNNGV. This CDR3 is built from 18 residues. V was shortened by 2 bases and J by 0 bases, with 14 bases between the two germline ends. The CDR3 nucleotides read TGTGCCAGCAGCTTATGGACTCTAGACTCCTCTGGGGCCAACGTCCTGACTTTC. Encoded protein: CASSLWTLDSSGANVLTF.

This sequence joins TRBV5-4 and TRBJ2-7; 8 nucleotides align to TRBD1. Germline values: CDR1 SGHNT, CDR2 YYREEE (reference sequence). CDR3 size: 14 residues. The J segment lost 7 bases and the V segment lost 1 base, leaving 7 bases of the junction unmatched. In nucleotides, the CDR3 is TGTGCCAGCAGCTTGCCGGGACAGGTAGAAGAGCAGTACTTC. This encodes CASSLPGQVEEQYF.

Turning to this clone: A read error may produce the germline difference seen at one junction end. The V gene is TRBV5-4, the J gene TRBJ1-4; 9 bases are a match to TRBD1. CDR1 is SGHNT, CDR2 YYREEE, per germline (reference sequence). This CDR3 is 12 amino acids long. The CDR3 sequence: CASSDGTGWTSF. The CDR3 DNA is TGTGCCAGCAGCGACGGGACAGGGTGGACCTCGTTT.

V usage is TRBV25-1 and J usage is TRBJ2-1; tentatively, D is TRBD1 (6 bases). V gave up 8 bases and J gave up 6 bases, with 14 bases separating them. This CDR3 is built from 13 residues. Germline CDR1 reads MGHDK; CDR2 reads SYGVNS. For the CDR3, the DNA is TGTGCCAGCCACCACGACAGGACCAATGAGCAGTTCTTC. Its translation: CASHHDRTNEQFF.

The rearrangement links TRBV11-2 to TRBJ1-2; D gene unclear. This CDR3 comprises 13 residues. V was pared by 1 base and J by 8 bases, with 11 bases between. The germline V gene encodes CDR1 SGHAT and CDR2 FQNNGV. CDR3 sequence: CASSLGDVRGYTF. The CDR3 region has the DNA TGTGCCAGCAGCTTAGGCGATGTCCGGGGCTACACCTTC.

The CDR3 reads CASSEASVRPQHF. DNA of the CDR3: TGTGCCAGCAGTGAAGCATCCGTGCGGCCCCAGCATTTT. This chain uses TRBV6-1 with TRBJ1-5, with D hard to call. Trimming removed 0 bases from V and 9 bases from J, with 9 bases in between. Germline lookup yields CDR1 MNHNS and CDR2 SASEGT. The CDR3 contains 13 residues.

V and J are TRBV6-6 and TRBJ2-7; tentatively, D is TRBD2 (5 bases). Germline-derived CDR1 and CDR2 are MNHNY and SVGAGI (reference sequence). The ends were cut back, 7 bases at V and 2 bases at J, with 12 bases in the middle. The CDR3 contains 13 residues. CDR3 loop: CASNSEVAYEQYV. The CDR3 DNA sequence: TGTGCCAGCAACTCGGAGGTCGCCTACGAGCAGTACGTC.

The chain has TRBV19 and TRBJ1-1; TRBD1 is a possible D gene (5 bases). Germline V gene sequence: CDR1 LNHDA, CDR2 SQIVND (reference sequence). The CDR3 length is 14 residues. The V gene lost 6 bases and the J gene lost 0 bases, with 11 bases spanning the gap. CDR3: CASSSTGMNTEAFF. CDR3 sequence (DNA): TGTGCCAGTAGCTCTACAGGTATGAACACTGAAGCTTTCTTT. Using reference TRBV19 and TRBJ1-1 for the parts outside the CDR3, the full variable domain is DGGITQSPKYLFRKEGQNVTLSCEQNLNHDAMYWYRQDPGQGLRLIYYSQIVNDFQKGDIAEGYSVSREKKESFPLTVTSAQKNPTAFYLCASSSTGMNTEAFFGQGTRLTVV.

This rearrangement joins TRBV18 to TRBJ1-3; 7 bases fit TRBD1. The V gene's germline CDR1 is KGHSH and CDR2 LQKENI. The CDR3 covers 14 residues. V lost 3 bases and J lost 2; bases outside the gene matches: 1. The CDR3 sequence: CASSPTGAGNTIYF. CDR3 DNA sequence: TGTGCCAGCTCACCCACAGGGGCTGGAAACACCATATATTTT.

This rearrangement joins TRBV4-3 to TRBJ2-1, with 7 bases that match TRBD2. Looked up from germline, CDR1 is LGHNA and CDR2 is YSLEER. V lost 6 bases, J lost 9 bases, and 5 bases stayed unmatched. The CDR3 contains 12 residues. CDR3 in DNA: TGCGCCAGCAGGCTGGGGAGGGGTGAGCAGTTCTTC. Translating gives CASRLGRGEQFF.

This CDR3 is CAISESMQQPQHF. CDR3 in DNA: TGTGCCATCAGTGAGTCCATGCAGCAGCCCCAGCATTTT. V gene TRBV10-3 combines with J gene TRBJ1-5; D not certain. The CDR3 runs to 13 residues. Looked up from germline, CDR1 is ENHRY and CDR2 is SYGVKD. The V gene lost 0 bases and the J gene lost 7 bases, with 7 bases spanning the gap.

V is TRBV7-2 and J is TRBJ1-2; 8 nucleotides match TRBD1. V lost 5 bases and J lost 13; bases outside the gene matches: 12. CDR1 and CDR2 (germline): SGHTA, FQGNSA. The CDR3 sequence is 13 residues long. This CDR3 reads CASSPGQGGWGTF. DNA of the CDR3: TGTGCCAGCAGCCCAGGACAGGGAGGATGGGGCACCTTC.

The chain links TRBV4-2 to TRBJ2-7, with 7 positions matching TRBD1. V gave up 2 bases and J gave up 2 bases; unmatched junction bases: 6. Germline V CDR1 and CDR2: LGHNA, YNFKEQ. The length of the CDR3 is 15 residues. In DNA, the CDR3 is TGTGCCAGCAGCCAACAAACCGACAGGGCCTACGAGCAGTACGTC. It yields the protein CASSQQTDRAYEQYV.

The V and J genes are TRBV5-1 and TRBJ2-2; 8 positions agree with TRBD2. V lost 5 bases, J lost 6 bases, and 6 bases stayed unmatched. The CDR3 consists of 14 residues. CDR1 and CDR2 from the germline V gene are SGHRS and YFSETQ. This CDR3 is CASRIAGSAGELFF. CDR3 sequence (DNA): TGCGCCAGCAGGATAGCGGGGTCCGCCGGGGAGCTGTTTTTT. The complete variable domain, with remaining parts taken from reference TRBV5-1 and TRBJ2-2, reads KAGVTQTPRYLIKTRGQQVTLSCSPISGHRSVSWYQQTPGQGLQFLFEYFSETQRNKGNFPGRFSGRQFSNSRSEMNVSTLELGDSALYLCASRIAGSAGELFFGEGSRLTVL.

The chain uses TRBV5-6 and TRBJ2-3; 12 nucleotides align to TRBD2. Germline V gives CDR1 SGHDT, CDR2 YYEEEE. Germline trimming cut 3 bases from V and 4 bases from J; bases unmatched to any gene: 15. The CDR3 consists of 19 residues. The CDR3 nucleotides are TGTGCCAGCAGCTCAAGGGGGCTAGCGGGAGGGCTTTTCCCAGATACGCAGTATTTT. It translates to CASSSRGLAGGLFPDTQYF.

The chain combines TRBV19 with TRBJ1-2; D uncertain. Trimming took 1 base from V and 3 from J, leaving 12 bases between them. This CDR3 spans 15 amino acids. In germline, CDR1 is LNHDA, CDR2 SQIVND (reference sequence). CDR3 DNA sequence: TGTGCCAGTAGTATAGGGGAGTGGTCGGACTATGGCTACACCTTC. Residues: CASSIGEWSDYGYTF.

The J gene is TRBJ1-2, the V gene TRBV7-9, with D tentatively TRBD1 (6 bases). Germline V gene data show CDR1 as SEHNR and CDR2 as FQNEAQ (reference sequence). The V and J ends lost 5 bases and 4 bases respectively, with 14 bases between them. CDR3 length equals 14 residues. The CDR3 nucleotides read TGTGCCAGCAGCCCCGGACAGTTCATCTATGGCTACACCTTC. This codes for CASSPGQFIYGYTF.

The chain links TRBV4-2 to TRBJ2-3; the D gene is possibly TRBD2 (6 bases). The CDR3 spans 15 residues. The germline V and J ends were trimmed by 1 base and 8 bases, with 16 bases remaining between them. Germline V gene lookup returns CDR1 LGHNA and CDR2 YNFKEQ. CDR3 nucleotides: TGTGCCAGCAGCCAAGGTCGGGAGAACCATGGTACGCAGTATTTT. Translated, it gives CASSQGRENHGTQYF.